These T cell receptor beta chains were read from a single sample in a study of vaccination effects on CD4 cells after COVID-19. The antigens of these receptors remain unknown. Profiled with immunoSEQ multiplex PCR; TCRdb holds only in-frame clones, not every one. This repertoire shows 37,000 or so clones, 60% to 80% found once; its top ten account for 14% to 15%. The specimen comprised CD4+ T cells from PBMCs cultured with HCoV-OC43 spike peptides, sampled before COVID-19 vaccination. Every receptor here comes from a human donor who received a COVID-19 vaccine. The conserved cysteine and the conserved F or W are not part of the CDR3 here. The D gene is left open where the match is weak.

TRBJ1-2,TRBV2,TRBD1,ASSERGLSYGYT
TRBJ2-1,TRBV30,-,AWSVGSSAGYNEQF
TRBJ1-1,TRBV6-4,-,ASRGRWETEAF
TRBJ1-6,TRBV12-5,TRBD1,ASGLGQGANSPLH
TRBJ1-3,TRBV10-2,-,ASSPQGQNTIY
TRBJ1-2,TRBV29-1,-,SVDSGAHGYT
TRBJ1-5,TRBV5-5,-,ASSLDGWERQPQH
TRBJ1-2,TRBV18,-,ASSQDSANYGYT
TRBJ2-1,TRBV7-2,TRBD2,ASSPSGTYNEQF
TRBJ1-1,TRBV7-9,-,ASSLVGNTEAF
TRBJ2-5,TRBV5-1,TRBD1,ASNLGTGGFYGGRVQETQY
TRBJ1-1,TRBV7-2,-,ASSLGVEAF
TRBJ2-5,TRBV2,TRBD2,ASSERLAGAETQY
TRBJ1-5,TRBV10-3,-,AISESRQPQH
TRBJ1-2,TRBV12-3/TRBV12-4,TRBD1,ASSSGQAGGYT
TRBJ2-3,TRBV6-4,TRBD2,ASSVAGGPADTQY
TRBJ2-6,TRBV6-5,-,ASTVGANVLT
TRBJ2-7,TRBV6-5,-,ASTWQTYEQY
TRBJ2-7,TRBV6-6,-,ASGRGRGSYEQY
TRBJ1-4,TRBV7-2,TRBD1,ASSPTTGVNEKLF
TRBJ2-1,TRBV13,TRBD2,ASSLERLAGGQIKNEQF
TRBJ1-2,TRBV5-4,-,ASNVRLGGTDYGYT
TRBJ1-2,TRBV2,-,ASFGRLTSNYGYT
TRBJ2-1,TRBV11-2,TRBD2,ASSWGLAGVHSYNEQF
TRBJ1-1,TRBV10-1,-,ASSVYAGARGAF
TRBJ1-2,TRBV10-1,-,ASSKDRTYGYT
TRBJ2-7,TRBV27,TRBD1,ASSIRDRFYEQY
TRBJ1-4,TRBV6-2/TRBV6-3,-,ASSYPKETGFNEKLF
TRBJ1-2,TRBV15,-,ATSRAGAMGYT
TRBJ2-1,TRBV3-1/TRBV3-2,-,ASSHSNEQF
TRBJ2-7,TRBV3-1/TRBV3-2,TRBD2,ASSRLAGDEQY
TRBJ2-7,TRBV6-5,TRBD1,ASSYSGQGYEQY
TRBJ1-3,TRBV5-4,-,ASSLAGAGTGTIY
TRBJ2-1,TRBV12-3/TRBV12-4,-,ASSFVDEQF
TRBJ2-1,TRBV19,-,ASSHGTYNEQF
TRBJ1-4,TRBV7-9,-,ASSVQGIAEKLF
TRBJ2-4,TRBV24-1,TRBD1,ATSDPGQGKNIQY
TRBJ2-5,TRBV5-1,TRBD2,ASSLALAEETQY
TRBJ2-1,TRBV11-2,-,ASSLAPAGNEQF
TRBJ1-3,TRBV3-1/TRBV3-2,-,ASTTGNTIY
TRBJ2-3,TRBV2,TRBD1,ASGGRTGSTDTQY
TRBJ2-5,TRBV27,-,ASSPRVRETQY
TRBJ2-7,TRBV5-5,-,ASSLAGTYEQY
TRBJ2-1,TRBV7-9,-,ASSLVLDGEQF
TRBJ1-2,TRBV6-5,-,ASSYSVLAENYGYT
TRBJ2-1,TRBV3-1/TRBV3-2,-,ASSQGSYNEQF
TRBJ2-2,TRBV7-9,TRBD1,ASAQWTGNTGELF
TRBJ2-7,TRBV9,-,ASSLGPKYYEQY
TRBJ2-2,TRBV24-1,-,ATSDAPSTNTGELF
TRBJ2-2,TRBV18,-,ASSPREVANTGELF
TRBJ2-3,TRBV24-1,TRBD2,ATSDSRTSRDTQY
TRBJ1-3,TRBV3-1/TRBV3-2,-,ASSQDLSGSGNTIY
TRBJ2-6,TRBV19,-,ASSMNGANVLT
TRBJ1-4,TRBV27,-,ASSRVPDEKLF
TRBJ2-5,TRBV5-8,-,ASSPEGGREETQY
TRBJ2-7,TRBV6-5,-,ASSVDVSYEQY